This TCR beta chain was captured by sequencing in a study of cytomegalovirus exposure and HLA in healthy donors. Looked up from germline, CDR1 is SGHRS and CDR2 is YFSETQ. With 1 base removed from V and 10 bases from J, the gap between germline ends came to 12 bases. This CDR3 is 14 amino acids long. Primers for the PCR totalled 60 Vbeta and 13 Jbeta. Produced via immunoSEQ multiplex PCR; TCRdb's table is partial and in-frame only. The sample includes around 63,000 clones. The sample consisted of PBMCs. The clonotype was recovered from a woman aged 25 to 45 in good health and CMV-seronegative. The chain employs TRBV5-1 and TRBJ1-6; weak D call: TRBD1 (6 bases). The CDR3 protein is CASSLTGRFSPLHF. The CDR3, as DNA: TGCGCCAGCAGCTTGACAGGGCGTTTCTCACCCCTCCACTTT. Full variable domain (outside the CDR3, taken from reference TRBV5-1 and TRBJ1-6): KAGVTQTPRYLIKTRGQQVTLSCSPISGHRSVSWYQQTPGQGLQFLFEYFSETQRNKGNFPGRFSGRQFSNSRSEMNVSTLELGDSALYLCASSLTGRFSPLHFGNGTRLTVT.